The entry that follows covers one T cell receptor beta chain sequence. A far larger clone is one base from this, pointing to a likely read error. The data were obtained in a study of human T cells and chemical hapten exposure. V was shortened by 0 bases and J by 6 bases, with 6 bases between the two germline ends. The V gene's germline CDR1 is MNHEY and CDR2 SMNVEV (reference sequence). This CDR3 comprises 12 residues. TCRdb called the RACE reads again in MiXCR, with one record for every CDR3 protein. The data show approximately 370,000 distinct CDR3 sequences, about 5% seen once. Time point described: pre-sensitization, week 0. The treatment denotes: therapeutic diphenylcyclopropenone sensitization with weekly scalp DPC.

The source is a woman in her late teens or twenties with alopecia areata. Some clones in this sample may be carry-over from other donors' samples. The rearrangement links TRBV27 to TRBJ2-7; D is unclear. The source was whole blood, collected in connection with sensitization to the hapten diphenylcyclopropenone (DPC). The DNA for the CDR3 is TGTGCCAGCAGTTTATCAGGGTTCGAGCAGTACTTC. It specifies CASSLSGFEQYF.